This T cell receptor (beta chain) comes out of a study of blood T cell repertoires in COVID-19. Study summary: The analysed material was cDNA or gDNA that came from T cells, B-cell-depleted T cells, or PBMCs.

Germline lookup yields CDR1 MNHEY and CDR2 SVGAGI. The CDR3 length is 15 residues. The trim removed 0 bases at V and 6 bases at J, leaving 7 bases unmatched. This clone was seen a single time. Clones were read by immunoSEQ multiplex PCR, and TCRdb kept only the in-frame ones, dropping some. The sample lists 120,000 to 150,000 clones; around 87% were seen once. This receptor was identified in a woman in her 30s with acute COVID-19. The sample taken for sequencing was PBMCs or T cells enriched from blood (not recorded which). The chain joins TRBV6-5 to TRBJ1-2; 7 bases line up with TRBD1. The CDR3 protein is CASSYSTPGGNGYTF. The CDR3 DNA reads TGTGCCAGCAGTTACTCGACACCAGGGGGAAATGGCTACACCTTC.